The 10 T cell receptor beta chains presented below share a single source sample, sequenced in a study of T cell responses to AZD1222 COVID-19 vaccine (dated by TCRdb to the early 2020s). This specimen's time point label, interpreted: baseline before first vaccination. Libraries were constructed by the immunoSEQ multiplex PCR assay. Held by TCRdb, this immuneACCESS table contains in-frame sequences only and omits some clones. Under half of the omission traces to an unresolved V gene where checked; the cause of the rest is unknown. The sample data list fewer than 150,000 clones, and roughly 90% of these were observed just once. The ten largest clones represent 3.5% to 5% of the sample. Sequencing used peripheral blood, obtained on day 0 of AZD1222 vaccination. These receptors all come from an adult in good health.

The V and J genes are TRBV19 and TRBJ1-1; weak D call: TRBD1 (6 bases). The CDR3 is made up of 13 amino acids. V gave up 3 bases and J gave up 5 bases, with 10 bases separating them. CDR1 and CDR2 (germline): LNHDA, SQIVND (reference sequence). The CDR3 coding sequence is TGTGCCAGTAGTATCTCGGGGGCAACTGAAGCTTTCTTT. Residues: CASSISGATEAFF.

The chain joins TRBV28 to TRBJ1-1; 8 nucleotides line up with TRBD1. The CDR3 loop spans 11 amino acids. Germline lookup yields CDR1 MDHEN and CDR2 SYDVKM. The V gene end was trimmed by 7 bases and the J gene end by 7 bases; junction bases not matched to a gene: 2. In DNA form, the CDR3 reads TGTGCCAGCAACACAGGGGGTGAAGCTTTCTTT. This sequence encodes CASNTGGEAFF.

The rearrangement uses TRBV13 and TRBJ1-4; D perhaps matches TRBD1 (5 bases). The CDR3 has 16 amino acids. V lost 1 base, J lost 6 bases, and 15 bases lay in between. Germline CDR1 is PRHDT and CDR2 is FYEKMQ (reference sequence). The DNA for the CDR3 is TGTGCCAGCAGCTTAGTGTCGGACGGGGACTATGAAAAACTGTTTTTT. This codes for CASSLVSDGDYEKLFF.

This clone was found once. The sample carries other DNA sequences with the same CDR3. The CDR3 DNA sequence: TGTGCCTGGAGTGTACTCAGAAACTCACCCCTCCACTTT. Translating gives CAWSVLRNSPLHF. The J gene is TRBJ1-6, the V gene TRBV30; no reliable D call. This CDR3 is built from 13 residues. Germline CDR1 GTSNPN, CDR2 SVGIG (reference sequence). The V end was cut by 0 bases, the J end by 10 bases, with 10 bases between.

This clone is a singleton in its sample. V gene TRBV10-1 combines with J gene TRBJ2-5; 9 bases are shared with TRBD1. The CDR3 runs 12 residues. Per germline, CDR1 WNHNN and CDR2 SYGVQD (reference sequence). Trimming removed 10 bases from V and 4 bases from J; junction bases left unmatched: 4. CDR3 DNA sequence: TGCGCCACTAGACAGGGGGTAGAGACCCAGTACTTC. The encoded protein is CATRQGVETQYF.

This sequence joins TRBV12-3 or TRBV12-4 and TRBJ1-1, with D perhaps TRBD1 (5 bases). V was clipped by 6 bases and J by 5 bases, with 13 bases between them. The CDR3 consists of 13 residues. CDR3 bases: TGTGCCAGCAGGGGGACCGGGAGGACTGAAGCTTTCTTT. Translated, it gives CASRGTGRTEAFF.

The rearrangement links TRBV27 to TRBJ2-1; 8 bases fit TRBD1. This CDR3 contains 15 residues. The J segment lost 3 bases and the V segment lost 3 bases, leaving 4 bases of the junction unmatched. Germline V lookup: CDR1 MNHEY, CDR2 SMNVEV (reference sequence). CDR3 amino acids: CASSFLQGGYNEQFF. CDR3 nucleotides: TGTGCCAGCAGTTTTTTACAGGGGGGCTACAATGAGCAGTTCTTC.

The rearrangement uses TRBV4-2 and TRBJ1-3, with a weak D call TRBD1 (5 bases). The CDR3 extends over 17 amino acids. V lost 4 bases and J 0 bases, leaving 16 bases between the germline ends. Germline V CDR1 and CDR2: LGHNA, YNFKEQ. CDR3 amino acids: CASSPYGHGDSGNTIYF. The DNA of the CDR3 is TGTGCCAGCAGCCCCTATGGACACGGCGACTCTGGAAACACCATATATTTT.

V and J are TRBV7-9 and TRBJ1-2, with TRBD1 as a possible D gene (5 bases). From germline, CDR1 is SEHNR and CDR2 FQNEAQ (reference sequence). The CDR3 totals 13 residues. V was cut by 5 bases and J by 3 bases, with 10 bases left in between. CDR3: CASSGDSDYGYTF. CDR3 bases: TGTGCCAGCAGCGGCGACAGCGACTATGGCTACACCTTC.

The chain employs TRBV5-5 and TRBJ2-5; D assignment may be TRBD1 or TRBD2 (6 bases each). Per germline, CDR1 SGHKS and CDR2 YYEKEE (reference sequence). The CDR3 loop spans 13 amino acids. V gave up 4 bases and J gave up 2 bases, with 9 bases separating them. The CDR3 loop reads CASSRRGQETQYF. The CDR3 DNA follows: TGTGCCAGCAGCCGGAGGGGGCAAGAGACCCAGTACTTC.